The entry that follows covers one T cell receptor beta chain sequence. Its cognate antigen is unknown. The data were obtained in a study of siplizumab effects on memory and regulatory T cells. General study findings and limits: Naive T cells appeared more varied than memory cells and looked like key alloresponse contributors. Mappable CD4+ clones that were alloreactive averaged roughly 69% Treg-derived with siplizumab versus 25% to 30% in controls.

The repertoire was sequenced with immunoSEQ multiplex PCR; TCRdb's copy has only in-frame clones and lacks some. The table has 90,000 to 120,000 clones, roughly 93% seen once. CDR1 is KGHSH and CDR2 is LQKENI in the germline V gene. Trimming removed 2 bases from V and 8 bases from J; junction bases left unmatched: 2. This CDR3 has 12 amino acids. This rearrangement joins TRBV18 to TRBJ1-2; 7 bases are shared with TRBD1. The source of this sequence is a human donor in good health. Sequencing was done on a sample of Tregs sorted from blood. The CDR3 sequence: CASSPETGGYTF. For the CDR3, the DNA is TGTGCCAGCTCACCAGAGACAGGGGGCTACACCTTC.